One sample yielded the 5 T cell receptor beta chains listed below, sequenced in a study of blood T cell repertoires in COVID-19. Clones were read by immunoSEQ multiplex PCR, and TCRdb kept only the in-frame ones, dropping some. The sample has some 130,000 clones; about 89% are singletons. Sequenced input: peripheral blood. These receptors all stem from a man in his fifties or sixties with COVID-19, enrolled during active disease.

The chain combines TRBV30 with TRBJ1-4, with a tentative D call TRBD1 (6 bases). The CDR3 runs 13 residues. Germline V CDR1 and CDR2: GTSNPN, SVGIG (reference sequence). The germline V and J ends were trimmed by 2 bases and 5 bases, with 9 bases remaining between them. In DNA form, the CDR3 reads TGTGCCTGGAGTACAGGGTCAAATGAAAAACTGTTTTTT. It encodes CAWSTGSNEKLFF.

This sequence joins TRBV4-1 and TRBJ1-2; D call uncertain. The CDR3 covers 16 residues. V lost 1 base and J 10 bases, leaving 22 bases between the germline ends. In germline, CDR1 is MGHRA, CDR2 YSYEKL. The chain's CDR3 is CASSQVDLIVTRDYTF. CDR3 sequence (DNA): TGCGCCAGCAGCCAAGTCGATCTGATTGTAACCCGGGACTACACCTTC.

This clone appeared once. V gene TRBV6-5 combines with J gene TRBJ1-2; D ambiguous. Germline V gives CDR1 MNHEY, CDR2 SVGAGI. The CDR3 sequence is 15 residues long. The germline V and J ends were trimmed by 5 bases and 4 bases, with 17 bases remaining between them. The CDR3 coding sequence is TGTGCCAGCAGTCCAAGGCCTCCTCGGAGCTATGGCTACACCTTC. Its protein is CASSPRPPRSYGYTF.

The V and J genes are TRBV5-1 and TRBJ1-5; unclear D gene. CDR1 and CDR2 from the germline V gene are SGHRS and YFSETQ. The V and J ends lost 0 bases and 5 bases respectively, with 12 bases between them. CDR3 length: 15 residues. CDR3 amino acids: CASSLAGGWDQPQHF. CDR3 DNA sequence: TGCGCCAGCAGCTTGGCGGGAGGGTGGGATCAGCCCCAGCATTTT.

The V gene is TRBV3-1 (or the pseudogene TRBV3-2), the J gene TRBJ1-5; 9 bases are a match to TRBD1. The CDR3 is 15 residues long. With 2 bases clipped from V and 6 bases from J, the junction kept 5 bases outside the gene matches. Germline loops: CDR1 LGHDT, CDR2 YNNKEL (reference sequence). In DNA, the CDR3 is TGTGCCAGCAGCCAAACAGGGGGCGAGGGTCAGCCCCAGCATTTT. It translates to CASSQTGGEGQPQHF.